The clone carrying this T cell receptor beta chain was counted between two and nine times. The antigen is unknown. This sample is drawn from a study of T cells in Graves' hyperthyroidism and ophthalmopathy. General observations from the study: Ophthalmopathy stood apart from stable hyperthyroidism in a 13 V-J model.

Trimming pared 0 bases from V and 6 bases from J, leaving 12 bases between. The CDR3 is 14 amino acids. CDR1 is SGHDT, CDR2 YYEEEE, per germline. Newly diagnosed hyperthyroidism patients aged 18 to 65 years had disease lasting under 2 months. Exclusion of patients followed from uncontrolled infection, other autoimmune disease, pregnancy or lactation. Diagnosis relied on clinical symptoms, serum thyroxine and TRAb, thyroid ultrasound and orbital computed tomography. RNA transcripts yielded amplified TCR beta CDR3 regions. The TCR CDR3 first-round RT-PCR relied on the HTBI primer set. TCRdb recomputed calls from the multiplex PCR reads with MiXCR, one row per CDR3 protein. Of approximately 430,000 distinct CDR3 sequences detected, about 15% appear once; the ten largest clones hold around 7.7%.

Sequenced: blood. The rearrangement links TRBV5-6 to TRBJ1-2, with D uncertain. This TCR was sampled from a woman aged 18-29 years with Graves' hyperthyroidism. DNA for the CDR3: TGTGCCAGCAGCTTGGAGTCCCGTCTAGATGGCTACACCTTC. Translation gives CASSLESRLDGYTF.